These 22 T cell receptor beta chains were all obtained from the same sample, sequenced in a study of T cell responses to AZD1222 COVID-19 vaccine (TCRdb year 2021). The library relied on the immunoSEQ multiplex PCR assay. TCRdb stores this immuneACCESS table with in-frame sequences only. Part of the clones is absent; in the studies checked, under half of the shortfall reflects unresolved V genes, and no reason is known for the rest. For this sample there are tens of thousands of clones; more than 90% appear just once. The biggest ten clones account for approximately 4.2% of the sample. In light of the paper, this sample's time point label describes: baseline before first vaccination. The sample in question was peripheral blood, obtained on day 0 of AZD1222 vaccination. All receptors derive from an adult in good health.

The chain combines TRBV5-1 with TRBJ2-7; D call uncertain. The V gene's germline CDR1 is SGHRS and CDR2 YFSETQ. Between the trimmed V and J ends, which lost 0 bases and 4 bases, there was a span of 17 bases. The CDR3 consists of 16 residues. The CDR3 sequence is CASSLGVVTSQYEQYF. CDR3 sequence (DNA): TGCGCCAGCAGCTTGGGGGTCGTGACAAGTCAGTACGAGCAGTACTTC.

Concerning this clone itself: Other DNA sequences in this specimen translate into the identical CDR3. V gene TRBV6-5 combines with J gene TRBJ2-2; the D is unclear. Trimming took off 2 bases at V and 0 bases at J, with 7 bases between the two ends. Germline V CDR1 and CDR2: MNHEY, SVGAGI. The CDR3 has 15 residues. CDR3 protein: CASSYGDSNTGELFF. In DNA, the CDR3 is TGTGCCAGCAGTTACGGTGATTCGAACACCGGGGAGCTGTTTTTT.

This rearrangement joins TRBV7-9 to TRBJ2-3; 9 positions agree with TRBD2. CDR1 is SEHNR and CDR2 is FQNEAQ in the germline V gene (reference sequence). J gave up 4 bases and V 3 bases, and 5 bases lay outside the gene matches. The CDR3 length is 15 residues. The CDR3 reads CASSFSGSRADTQYF. In nucleotides, the CDR3 is TGTGCCAGCAGCTTTAGCGGGAGCAGGGCAGATACGCAGTATTTT.

The V call is TRBV4-1, the J call TRBJ2-7, with 11 positions matching TRBD2. The CDR3 covers 19 residues. Trimming cost V 0 bases and J 2 bases; bases outside gene matches: 12. In germline, CDR1 is MGHRA, CDR2 YSYEKL. The chain's CDR3 is CASSQEGVSGRARAYEQYF. CDR3 sequence (DNA): TGCGCCAGCAGCCAAGAGGGGGTTAGCGGGAGGGCCAGGGCCTACGAGCAGTACTTC.

This chain links TRBV20-1 with TRBJ1-3; weak D call: TRBD1 (6 bases). The CDR3 has 14 residues. Germline V lookup: CDR1 DFQATT, CDR2 SNEGSKA (reference sequence). The ends were cut back, 3 bases at V and 3 bases at J, with 12 bases in the middle. CDR3 nucleotides: TGCAGTGCTAGTGAATCAGGGGATGGAAACACCATATATTTT. Protein product: CSASESGDGNTIYF.

V and J are TRBV6-6 and TRBJ2-5, with D perhaps matching TRBD1 (5 bases). Germline V CDR1 and CDR2: MNHNY, SVGAGI (reference sequence). The CDR3 runs to 15 residues. The germline V and J ends were trimmed by 4 bases and 2 bases, with 14 bases remaining between them. CDR3 nucleotide sequence: TGTGCCAGCAGTTCTCCAGACAGAGCTCAAGAGACCCAGTACTTC. Its protein is CASSSPDRAQETQYF.

J is TRBJ2-3 and V is TRBV11-2, with a weak D call TRBD2 (5 bases). Germline V gene sequence: CDR1 SGHAT, CDR2 FQNNGV. The CDR3 has 16 residues. V shed 1 base and J shed 6 bases, with 17 bases lying between them. In DNA, the CDR3 is TGTGCCAGCAGCTTAGTTAGCGACGCCCCCAATGATACGCAGTATTTT. Amino acids: CASSLVSDAPNDTQYF.

The CDR3 sequence: CASRYSLGTEAFF. The DNA for the CDR3 is TGTGCCAGCAGATATAGCCTGGGCACTGAAGCTTTCTTT. The V call is TRBV6-5, the J call TRBJ1-1; D is unclear. V was shortened by 6 bases and J by 4 bases, with 12 bases between the two germline ends. This CDR3 is 13 amino acids long. CDR1 MNHEY and CDR2 SVGAGI come from the germline V gene.

The chain recombines TRBV2 with TRBJ1-4; D is uncertain. Germline CDR1 reads SNHLY; CDR2 reads FYNNEI. The V end was cut by 4 bases, the J end by 2 bases, with 2 bases between. CDR3 length: 12 amino acids. The CDR3 spells CASSATNEKLFF. In DNA form, the CDR3 reads TGTGCCAGCAGTGCGACTAATGAAAAACTGTTTTTT.

The CDR3 bases are TGTGCCAGCAGCCTACCGAACCAGCCCCAGCATTTT. Its protein product is CASSLPNQPQHF. The genes are TRBV7-2 and TRBJ1-5; the D is unclear. Trimming took 5 bases from V and 7 from J, leaving 9 bases between them. The length of the CDR3 is 12 residues. The germline CDR1 and CDR2 sequences are SGHTA and FQGNSA.

This clone was counted a single time. This chain joins TRBV4-1 and TRBJ2-1, with D possibly being TRBD2 (5 bases). Germline loops: CDR1 MGHRA, CDR2 YSYEKL. V lost 1 base and J 0 bases, leaving 7 bases between the germline ends. The CDR3 spans 15 residues. CDR3 loop: CASSQGTFSYNEQFF. The DNA for the CDR3 is TGCGCCAGCAGCCAAGGGACTTTCTCCTACAATGAGCAGTTCTTC.

Remarks on this clone: A junction boundary mismatches the germline segment, possibly from a read error. The rearrangement uses TRBV5-1 and TRBJ2-7; TRBD1 matches 7 bases. Germline CDR1 reads SGHRS; CDR2 reads YFSETQ. The CDR3 has 17 residues. The CDR3 coding sequence is TGCGCCAGCAGCTCCACACCCCACCGGGACAGAACCTACGGGCAGTACTTC. It codes for CASSSTPHRDRTYGQYF.

The gene calls are TRBV19 and TRBJ1-6; TRBD1 agrees at 7 bases. J was trimmed by 9 bases and V by 5 bases; bases with no gene match: 10. CDR1 is LNHDA, CDR2 SQIVND, per germline (reference sequence). The CDR3 contains 15 residues. The CDR3 DNA follows: TGTGCCAGTAGTTCCCCGGGACAGAGATTTTCACCCCTCCACTTT. It encodes CASSSPGQRFSPLHF.

This clone was observed a few times. The V gene is TRBV29-1, the J gene TRBJ1-5; the D is unclear. There are 14 residues in the CDR3. The germline V and J ends were trimmed by 6 bases and 3 bases, with 15 bases remaining between them. CDR1 SQVTM and CDR2 ANQGSEA come from the germline V gene. CDR3 nucleotides: TGCAGCGTAGTTACTGACGGGATCAATCAGCCCCAGCATTTT. Residues: CSVVTDGINQPQHF.

This clone was detected only once. The rearrangement links TRBV15 to TRBJ2-2; D may be TRBD1 (6 bases). The CDR3 sequence is 17 residues long. CDR1 is LNHNV, CDR2 YYDKDF, per germline (reference sequence). Trimming removed 1 base at V and 5 bases at J, with 17 bases between. The CDR3 sequence is CATSRGAFLQGTGELFF. CDR3 in DNA: TGTGCCACCAGCAGAGGAGCCTTCCTTCAGGGGACCGGGGAGCTGTTTTTT. The full variable domain, completed using reference TRBV15 and TRBJ2-2, is DAMVIQNPRYQVTQFGKPVTLSCSQTLNHNVMYWYQQKSSQAPKLLFHYYDKDFNNEADTPDNFQSRRPNTSFCFLDIRSPGLGDTAMYLCATSRGAFLQGTGELFFGEGSRLTVL.

This chain connects TRBV7-9 to TRBJ2-3; D may correspond to TRBD1 or TRBD2 (5 bases each). Germline lookup yields CDR1 SEHNR and CDR2 FQNEAQ (reference sequence). Between the trimmed V and J ends, which lost 1 base and 6 bases, there was a span of 5 bases. CDR3 length: 12 amino acids. In DNA form, the CDR3 reads TGTGCCAGCAGCTTAGGGGACGATACGCAGTATTTT. It yields the protein CASSLGDDTQYF.

This chain links TRBV27 with TRBJ2-3, with D uncertain. V was clipped by 4 bases and J by 6 bases, with 8 bases between them. The CDR3 consists of 12 residues. Germline values: CDR1 MNHEY, CDR2 SMNVEV (reference sequence). The CDR3 DNA reads as TGTGCCAGCAGTTGGAACTCGGATACGCAGTATTTT. It translates to CASSWNSDTQYF.

This chain joins TRBV11-1 and TRBJ2-7; tentatively, D is TRBD1 (6 bases). V was shortened by 5 bases and J by 0 bases, with 11 bases between the two germline ends. CDR1 and CDR2 from the germline V gene are SGHAT and FQDESV (reference sequence). The CDR3 covers 14 residues. The CDR3: CASSRQANSYEQYF. Written as DNA, the CDR3 is TGTGCCAGCAGCAGACAGGCAAACTCCTACGAGCAGTACTTC. The full variable domain, its missing parts supplied by reference TRBV11-1 and TRBJ2-7, is EAEVAQSPRYKITEKSQAVAFWCDPISGHATLYWYRQILGQGPELLVQFQDESVVDDSQLPKDRFSAERLKGVDSTLKIQPAELGDSAMYLCASSRQANSYEQYFGPGTRLTVT.

V is TRBV3-1 (or the pseudogene TRBV3-2) and J is TRBJ1-3, with 10 bases lining up with TRBD1. The germline V gene has CDR1 LGHDT and CDR2 YNNKEL (reference sequence). This CDR3 contains 19 residues. The V and J ends lost 3 bases and 0 bases, in that order; junction bases with no gene match: 11. CDR3: CASSHTGTGVPRSGNTIYF. In nucleotides, the CDR3 is TGTGCCAGCAGCCACACCGGGACAGGGGTCCCCCGCTCTGGAAACACCATATATTTT.

This clone has just one count. V is TRBV11-3 and J is TRBJ2-1; the D is unclear. CDR1 is SGHNT and CDR2 is YENEEA in the germline V gene. Between the trimmed V and J ends, which lost 1 base and 9 bases, there was a span of 10 bases. The CDR3 loop spans 13 amino acids. CDR3 sequence: CASSLVLASEQFF. The CDR3 DNA reads TGTGCCAGCAGCTTAGTCCTGGCGAGTGAGCAGTTCTTC.

The V call is TRBV9, the J call TRBJ2-7, with D perhaps TRBD1 (6 bases). This CDR3 is built from 15 residues. Looked up from germline, CDR1 is SGDLS and CDR2 is YYNGEE. V lost 2 bases, J lost 2 bases, and 14 bases lay in between. DNA for the CDR3: TGTGCCAGCAGCGTCGCAGGGGATTTTGCCTACGAGCAGTACTTC. Its translation: CASSVAGDFAYEQYF.

J is TRBJ2-5 and V is TRBV5-1; D perhaps matches TRBD2 (6 bases). This CDR3 is 12 amino acids long. V was trimmed by 5 bases and J by 4 bases, leaving 9 bases between them. The germline CDR1 and CDR2 sequences are SGHRS and YFSETQ. The CDR3 DNA reads TGCGCCAGCAGAGCGGAGGGAGAGACCCAGTACTTC. It encodes CASRAEGETQYF.